This TCR beta chain was captured by sequencing in a study of blood T cells in healthy people across ages. A second PCR of roughly 7 to 11 cycles used a sample-barcoded 5' primer and a J-beta primer mix. TCRdb redid the calling of the 5' RACE reads with MiXCR, one entry per CDR3 protein. This sample yields 1.5 million to 2 million distinct CDR3 sequences, of which about 50% are seen a single time; 2.1% belongs to the top ten. Each donor's blood draw was roughly 9.8 milliliters of peripheral blood. A word on this clonotype: Its antigen is still unknown.

General study results and limits: Estimates drawn from one million T cells were deemed to understate diversity.

The clonotype originates from a woman aged 40 to 50 in good health. The sample taken for sequencing was blood.

CDR3 protein: CASSLGTGNSYNEQFF. The CDR3 DNA reads TGTGCCAGCAGCTTAGGGACAGGGAACTCCTACAATGAGCAGTTCTTC. The genes are TRBV7-2 and TRBJ2-1, with 8 bases lining up with TRBD1. The V and J ends lost 1 base and 0 bases, in that order; junction bases with no gene match: 2. The CDR3 length is 16 residues. The germline CDR1 and CDR2 sequences are SGHTA and FQGNSA.